The clone carrying this T cell receptor (beta chain) has at least ten counts. The record originates from a study of T cells in Graves' hyperthyroidism and ophthalmopathy. Authors of the study amplified TCR beta CDR3 regions from RNA transcripts. TCR CDR3 underwent first-round RT-PCR with the HTBI primer set. TCRdb re-called the multiplex PCR reads with MiXCR, one entry per CDR3 protein. This table holds 540,000 or so distinct CDR3 sequences, 15% to 19% found once. CDR3 length: 13 amino acids. CDR1 is LGHDT, CDR2 YNNKEL, per germline (reference sequence). V shed 2 bases and J 8 bases; nucleotides not matched to a gene: 5.

The origin of this receptor is a woman younger than 45 with Graves' hyperthyroidism. The sequenced material came from blood. The chain combines TRBV3-1 with TRBJ1-2; TRBD1 matches at 7 bases. CDR3 in amino acids: CASSQLTGLGYTF. CDR3 DNA sequence: TGTGCCAGCAGCCAATTGACAGGGCTCGGCTACACCTTC.